Below, 25 T cell receptor beta chains from the same sample are listed, as sequenced in a study of T cell repertoires in cytomegalovirus infection. These receptors' antigens are unknown. TCRdb called the reads again in MiXCR, with one record for every CDR3 protein. The table lists 830,000 or so distinct CDR3 sequences, about 30% of them singletons. This specimen consisted of cultured CD8+ T cells from PBMCs, obtained from culture after CMV antigen stimulation. These receptors all come from a human donor in good health (CMV status not recorded). Some clones in this sample may be carry-over from other donors' samples.

This clonotype appeared a few times. V and J are TRBV6-5 and TRBJ2-2; 9 positions match TRBD1. Germline CDR1 MNHEY, CDR2 SVGAGI. The CDR3 consists of 16 residues. The ends lost 4 bases at V and 4 bases at J; junction bases unmatched: 7. The CDR3 reads CASSLTGGRSTGELFF. The CDR3 bases are TGTGCCAGCAGTTTGACAGGGGGTCGTAGCACCGGGGAGCTGTTTTTT.

This clonotype was observed a handful of times. Germline is not matched at one junction end, which may reflect a read error. This chain connects TRBV7-6 to TRBJ2-5; D gene ambiguous. CDR1 and CDR2 from the germline V gene are SGHVS and FNYEAQ. CDR3 length: 14 residues. CDR3 sequence reads: CASSFRLDQETQYF. The CDR3 DNA follows: TGTGCTAGCAGCTTTAGGCTAGATCAAGAGACCCAGTACTTC.

This clonotype was seen only a few times. CDR3 residues: CASSLPGRAYNEQFF. Here the CDR3 DNA reads TGTGCCAGCAGCCTCCCAGGCAGGGCATACAATGAGCAGTTCTTC. V and J are TRBV7-6 and TRBJ2-1, with D perhaps TRBD1 (5 bases). This CDR3 has 15 residues. The V end was cut by 5 bases, the J end by 4 bases, with 15 bases between. Germline assignment: CDR1 SGHVS and CDR2 FNYEAQ. Full variable domain (remainder filled in from reference TRBV7-6 and TRBJ2-1): GAGVSQSPRYKVTKRGQDVALRCDPISGHVSLYWYRQALGQGPEFLTYFNYEAQQDKSGLPNDRFSAERPEGSISTLTIQRTEQRDSAMYRCASSLPGRAYNEQFFGPGTRLTVL.

Of note for this clonotype: Mismatch with germline at one junction end may stem from a read error. This chain joins TRBV4-1 and TRBJ2-5, with 11 bases aligning to TRBD1. The CDR3 contains 15 residues. The germline gives CDR1 MGHRA, CDR2 YSYEKL. This CDR3 reads CASSQEGQGAETQYF. The CDR3 DNA reads TGTGCCAGCAGCCAAGAAGGACAGGGGGCAGAGACCCAGTACTTC.

This clonotype was counted a few times. The chain combines TRBV7-6 with TRBJ1-1; TRBD1 matches at 11 bases. V was clipped by 1 base and J by 4 bases; unmatched bases: 5. The germline V gene encodes CDR1 SGHVS and CDR2 FNYEAQ. There are 16 residues in the CDR3. Here the CDR3 DNA reads TGTGCCAGCAGCTTAGAACCTGGGACAGGGGGCACTGAAGCTTTCTTT. Translation: CASSLEPGTGGTEAFF.

This clonotype was counted between two and nine times. This chain joins TRBV27 and TRBJ1-5; 7 nucleotides align to TRBD1. From germline, CDR1 is MNHEY and CDR2 SMNVEV (reference sequence). After removal of 8 bases from V and 2 bases from J, the junction contained 6 bases not matched to a gene. CDR3 length: 14 amino acids. The CDR3 nucleotides read TGTGCCAGCTCGACAGGGCTCGGCAATCAGCCCCAGCATTTT. Its protein product is CASSTGLGNQPQHF.

This clonotype was recorded a few times. The chain couples TRBV27 to TRBJ1-5; 9 nucleotides align to TRBD1. V was pared by 6 bases and J by 4 bases, with 4 bases of the junction left unmatched. This CDR3 is built from 14 residues. The V gene's germline CDR1 is MNHEY and CDR2 SMNVEV (reference sequence). The CDR3 reads CASRPGTGNQPQHF. The CDR3 DNA sequence: TGTGCCAGCAGACCCGGGACAGGGAATCAGCCCCAGCATTTT.

The gene calls are TRBV5-4 and TRBJ2-7, with 8 bases fitting TRBD1. The CDR3 length is 15 residues. Losses at the gene ends were 3 bases for V and 3 bases for J; bases not matched to a gene: 8. Germline assignment: CDR1 SGHNT and CDR2 YYREEE (reference sequence). CDR3 nucleotides: TGTGCCAGCAGCTCCTGGACAGGGACCCTCTACGAGCAGTACTTC. Its protein is CASSSWTGTLYEQYF.

This clonotype was found many times. The CDR3 is CASSFPDRDYEQYF. Here the CDR3 DNA reads TGTGCCAGCAGCTTTCCGGACAGGGACTACGAGCAGTACTTC. The rearrangement joins TRBV7-6 to TRBJ2-7, with 8 bases fitting TRBD1. Germline V gene sequence: CDR1 SGHVS, CDR2 FNYEAQ. Germline trimming cut 3 bases from V and 3 bases from J; bases unmatched to any gene: 4. This CDR3 contains 14 residues.

By share of the sample, this clonotype is medium-sized. The rearrangement uses TRBV7-9 and TRBJ1-1; D call uncertain. The length of the CDR3 is 15 residues. Germline V gene lookup returns CDR1 SEHNR and CDR2 FQNEAQ (reference sequence). Trimming removed 5 bases from V and 0 bases from J, with 13 bases in between. The CDR3 DNA reads as TGTGCCAGCAGCGGGCGACGCGGACTGAACACTGAAGCTTTCTTT. Protein sequence: CASSGRRGLNTEAFF.

V is TRBV28 and J is TRBJ2-2; D is unclear. Germline V gives CDR1 MDHEN, CDR2 SYDVKM. Deletions cut 5 bases from V and 6 bases from J, with 22 bases between. The CDR3 runs to 17 residues. The CDR3 sequence: CASSHLLYPSLSGELFF. The CDR3 DNA reads as TGTGCCAGCAGTCACCTCCTCTATCCCAGTCTCTCCGGGGAGCTGTTTTTT.

A single count supports this clonotype. This chain links TRBV7-4 with TRBJ2-7; 8 bases map to TRBD1. Germline trimming cut 11 bases from V and 3 bases from J; bases unmatched to any gene: 6. This CDR3 region has 12 residues. Germline CDR1 SGHVT, CDR2 SQSDAQ. Written as DNA, the CDR3 is TGTGCCTTGACAGGGGTGGGCTACGAGCAGTACTTC. It is translated as CALTGVGYEQYF.

The chain recombines TRBV7-9 with TRBJ2-3; TRBD2 agrees at 12 bases. The CDR3 sequence is 16 residues long. CDR1 SEHNR and CDR2 FQNEAQ come from the germline V gene (reference sequence). The V segment lost 4 bases and the J segment 3 bases; nucleotides outside the gene matches: 5. The CDR3 bases are TGTGCCAGCAGCTCGCGACTAGCGGGGGAGACAGATACGCAGTATTTT. This gives the protein CASSSRLAGETDTQYF.

To note about this clonotype: One base away lies a much larger clone, so this may be a sequencing read error. The CDR3 nucleotides read TGTGTCAGCATAGCTAACTATGGCTACACCTTC. Its translation is CVSIANYGYTF. The J gene is TRBJ1-2, the V gene TRBV2; D remains ambiguous. CDR3 size: 11 residues. The V gene's germline CDR1 is SNHLY and CDR2 FYNNEI.

This clonotype was recorded many times. This chain joins TRBV7-8 and TRBJ2-1; D unclear. CDR1 and CDR2 (germline): SGHVS, FQNEAQ. This CDR3 is built from 13 residues. Between the trimmed V and J ends, which lost 1 base and 6 bases, there was a span of 7 bases. The CDR3 here is CASSLDPANEQFF. The CDR3 DNA reads TGTGCCAGCAGCTTAGATCCGGCCAATGAGCAGTTCTTC.

This clonotype was recorded a few times. The J gene is TRBJ2-3, the V gene TRBV5-1; TRBD2 matches at 14 bases. V gave up 3 bases and J gave up 0 bases; unmatched junction bases: 6. The CDR3 contains 18 residues. Per germline, CDR1 SGHRS and CDR2 YFSETQ. The CDR3 loop reads CASSSGLAGVTSTDTQYF. The CDR3 region has the DNA TGCGCCAGCAGCTCGGGACTAGCGGGGGTTACTAGCACAGATACGCAGTATTTT.

The V gene is TRBV4-1, the J gene TRBJ2-2, with D perhaps given as TRBD1 or TRBD2 (5 bases each). Germline loops: CDR1 MGHRA, CDR2 YSYEKL. The CDR3 has 14 residues. V dropped 1 base and J dropped 7 bases, with 10 bases sitting between them. CDR3 region: CASSQVGVDGELFF. In nucleotides, the CDR3 is TGCGCCAGCAGCCAAGTGGGGGTCGACGGGGAGCTGTTTTTT.

This clonotype was picked up a small number of times. The germline gene is not matched at one end of the junction; a read error may be the cause. The genes are TRBV7-7 and TRBJ1-5, with unresolved D. Looked up from germline, CDR1 is SSHAT and CDR2 is FNYEAQ (reference sequence). The CDR3 covers 17 residues. CDR3 region: CASSFKVSFFGNQPQHF. CDR3 DNA sequence: TGTGCTAGCAGCTTTAAGGTCTCCTTCTTTGGCAATCAGCCCCAGCATTTT.

V usage is TRBV12-3 or TRBV12-4 and J usage is TRBJ2-2, with D possibly TRBD1 on 6 matching bases. The V end was cut by 5 bases, the J end by 4 bases, with 14 bases between. The CDR3 is made up of 15 amino acids. CDR3 region: CASSTGQKVTGELFF. The CDR3 bases are TGTGCCAGCAGTACTGGACAGAAAGTCACCGGGGAGCTGTTTTTT.

The V call is TRBV5-6, the J call TRBJ2-1; 8 positions agree with TRBD2. Looked up from germline, CDR1 is SGHDT and CDR2 is YYEEEE. J gave up 6 bases and V 0 bases, and 8 bases lay outside the gene matches. This CDR3 contains 16 residues. As DNA, the CDR3 is TGTGCCAGCAGCTTGGGAGGCGGGGGGCCATTCAATGAGCAGTTCTTC. As protein: CASSLGGGGPFNEQFF.

This clonotype was found a few times. The chain is built from TRBV15 and TRBJ1-2, with 9 positions matching TRBD1. This CDR3 has 13 residues. Germline CDR1 is LNHNV and CDR2 is YYDKDF (reference sequence). V shed 0 bases, J shed 8 bases, and the junction held 1 base outside the gene matches. The CDR3 sequence is CATSRDGTGGYTF. CDR3 nucleotides: TGTGCCACCAGCAGAGATGGGACAGGGGGCTACACCTTC.

In this sample, this clonotype turned up many times. The chain has TRBV7-3 and TRBJ1-1; D remains ambiguous. Trimming took off 4 bases at V and 2 bases at J, with 8 bases between the two ends. CDR3 size: 13 residues. Per germline, CDR1 SGHTA and CDR2 FQGTGA. As DNA, the CDR3 is TGTGCCAGCAGCTCCTCTAGCAACACTGAAGCTTTCTTT. This encodes CASSSSSNTEAFF. Together with reference TRBV7-3 and TRBJ1-1, the CDR3 gives the full variable domain: GAGVSQTPSNKVTEKGKYVELRCDPISGHTALYWYRQSLGQGPEFLIYFQGTGAADDSGLPNDRFFAVRPEGSVSTLKIQRTERGDSAVYLCASSSSSNTEAFFGQGTRLTVV.

The V and J genes are TRBV7-8 and TRBJ2-7, with a tentative D call TRBD2 (6 bases). Trimming removed 7 bases from V and 0 bases from J, with 10 bases in between. The CDR3 contains 13 residues. Looked up from germline, CDR1 is SGHVS and CDR2 is FQNEAQ. CDR3 residues: CASILGSSYEQYV. In DNA form, the CDR3 reads TGTGCCAGCATCCTCGGGAGCTCCTACGAGCAGTACGTC.

The J gene is TRBJ2-3, the V gene TRBV10-3; 12 nucleotides line up with TRBD2. The CDR3 is 16 amino acids. Germline-derived CDR1 and CDR2 are ENHRY and SYGVKD. J was trimmed by 2 bases and V by 6 bases; bases with no gene match: 6. Here the CDR3 reads CAIRILAGGVTDTQYF. The CDR3 DNA follows: TGTGCCATCAGGATCCTAGCGGGGGGGGTCACAGATACGCAGTATTTT.

This clonotype was recorded a few times. The chain carries TRBV28 and TRBJ1-2; 7 bases align to TRBD1. V was pared by 3 bases and J by 0 bases, with 22 bases of the junction left unmatched. The CDR3 totals 21 residues. Germline V CDR1 and CDR2: MDHEN, SYDVKM. The CDR3 region has the DNA TGTGCCAGCAGTTTTTACTCCGGGACAGTGCCCACCAGGGAGCCTAACTATGGCTACACCTTC. Translated: CASSFYSGTVPTREPNYGYTF.